Below, 13 T cell receptor beta chains from the same sample are listed, as sequenced in a study of cytomegalovirus exposure and HLA in healthy donors. With 60 Vbeta and 13 Jbeta primers, the PCR was carried out. Assay used: immunoSEQ multiplex PCR; TCRdb lists only in-frame clones, some missing. This table holds about 130,000 clones, around 77% found once. The sample was PBMCs. The receptors were gathered from a man younger than 40 in good health and CMV-seronegative.

This clone was recorded once. J is TRBJ2-7 and V is TRBV5-4; possible D gene TRBD2, 5 bases. The CDR3 is made up of 13 amino acids. V gave up 4 bases and J gave up 5 bases, with 13 bases separating them. Germline CDR1 and CDR2: SGHNT and YYREEE (reference sequence). CDR3 sequence (DNA): TGTGCCAGCAGCCCCGGCGGGTCCCACGAGCAGTACTTC. Its protein product is CASSPGGSHEQYF.

The chain is built from TRBV10-3 and TRBJ2-7; perhaps TRBD2 as D (6 bases). CDR3 length: 15 amino acids. CDR1 is ENHRY and CDR2 is SYGVKD in the germline V gene. Between the trimmed V and J ends, which lost 0 bases and 2 bases, there was a span of 11 bases. This CDR3 is CAISESRLGTYEQYF. The CDR3 DNA reads as TGTGCCATCAGTGAGTCTAGACTAGGGACCTACGAGCAGTACTTC.

In this sample, this clone turned up a few times. The rearrangement joins TRBV18 to TRBJ1-3; maybe TRBD1 (6 bases). CDR3 length equals 13 residues. Deletions cut 3 bases from V and 7 bases from J, with 10 bases between. Germline lookup yields CDR1 KGHSH and CDR2 LQKENI. The CDR3 protein is CASSPWDMNTIYF. In DNA, the CDR3 is TGTGCCAGCTCACCTTGGGACATGAACACCATATATTTT. The whole variable domain, filled in from reference TRBV18 and TRBJ1-3, reads NAGVMQNPRHLVRRRGQEARLRCSPMKGHSHVYWYRQLPEEGLKFMVYLQKENIIDESGMPKERFSAEFPKEGPSILRIQQVVRGDSAAYFCASSPWDMNTIYFGEGSWLTVV.

The V call is TRBV13, the J call TRBJ2-3, with TRBD1 as a possible D gene (6 bases). With 5 bases removed from V and 2 bases from J, the gap between germline ends came to 14 bases. Germline V gene sequence: CDR1 PRHDT, CDR2 FYEKMQ (reference sequence). This CDR3 has 15 residues. The CDR3 bases are TGTGCCAGCAGCCCCCGGGACATAGACACAGATACGCAGTATTTT. Its protein product is CASSPRDIDTDTQYF.

The chain links TRBV11-2 to TRBJ2-7; 10 nucleotides match TRBD2. The V gene end was trimmed by 6 bases and the J gene end by 5 bases; junction bases not matched to a gene: 10. The germline V gene encodes CDR1 SGHAT and CDR2 FQNNGV. The CDR3 spans 15 residues. This CDR3 reads CASRLGAGGPHEQYF. CDR3 DNA sequence: TGTGCCAGCAGACTAGGAGCGGGGGGGCCGCACGAGCAGTACTTC.

This chain links TRBV19 with TRBJ1-4; tentatively, D is TRBD1 (5 bases). The V end lost 4 bases, the J end lost 6 bases, and 9 bases lay between the germline ends. Germline CDR1 LNHDA, CDR2 SQIVND (reference sequence). The CDR3 loop spans 13 amino acids. The CDR3 reads CASSTRGDEKLFF. In nucleotides, the CDR3 is TGTGCCAGTAGTACGCGGGGGGATGAAAAACTGTTTTTT.

This clone was recorded a few times. V and J are TRBV27 and TRBJ2-5, with D possibly TRBD1 on 6 matching bases. The J call is in doubt because the DNA end fits TRBJ2-7 better. The CDR3 has 12 amino acids. Germline values: CDR1 MNHEY, CDR2 SMNVEV (reference sequence). The CDR3 here is CASSLTGNEQYF. The CDR3 DNA reads TGTGCCAGCAGTTTAACAGGGAACGAGCAGTACTTC.

This chain uses TRBV5-4 with TRBJ2-7, with 9 bases lining up with TRBD2. Germline V gene lookup returns CDR1 SGHNT and CDR2 YYREEE (reference sequence). Germline trimming cut 4 bases from V and 5 bases from J; bases unmatched to any gene: 10. The CDR3 sequence is 15 residues long. The CDR3 is CASSIAGLAPDEQYF. The DNA for the CDR3 is TGTGCCAGCAGCATCGCGGGACTAGCTCCCGACGAGCAGTACTTC. The full variable domain, its missing parts supplied by reference TRBV5-4 and TRBJ2-7, is ETGVTQSPTHLIKTRGQQVTLRCSSQSGHNTVSWYQQALGQGPQFIFQYYREEENGRGNFPPRFSGLQFPNYSSELNVNALELDDSALYLCASSIAGLAPDEQYFGPGTRLTVT.

The J gene is TRBJ1-1, the V gene TRBV6-5; 11 nucleotides line up with TRBD1. Germline CDR1 is MNHEY and CDR2 is SVGAGI. The CDR3 has 15 residues. Trimming cost V 1 base and J 10 bases; bases outside gene matches: 8. CDR3 sequence reads: CASSYLGQGASSAFF. In nucleotides, the CDR3 is TGTGCCAGCAGTTACTTAGGACAGGGGGCAAGTTCAGCTTTCTTT.

DNA of the CDR3: TGCGCCAGCAGACCTGGGTGGGTTGCGAGGAATGAGCAGTTCTTC. Encoded protein: CASRPGWVARNEQFF. V is TRBV5-1 and J is TRBJ2-1, with no clear D. The CDR3 spans 15 residues. Between the trimmed V and J ends, which lost 5 bases and 7 bases, there was a span of 19 bases. Germline V gene data show CDR1 as SGHRS and CDR2 as YFSETQ. Supplemented by reference TRBV5-1 and TRBJ2-1, the full variable domain reads KAGVTQTPRYLIKTRGQQVTLSCSPISGHRSVSWYQQTPGQGLQFLFEYFSETQRNKGNFPGRFSGRQFSNSRSEMNVSTLELGDSALYLCASRPGWVARNEQFFGPGTRLTVL.

The CDR3 reads CASSMGLATGELFF. Written as DNA, the CDR3 is TGTGCCAGCAGTATGGGACTAGCAACCGGGGAGCTGTTTTTT. The V gene is TRBV2, the J gene TRBJ2-2; 9 positions agree with TRBD2. Germline CDR1 and CDR2: SNHLY and FYNNEI. V lost 5 bases to trimming and J lost 5 bases; unmatched junction nucleotides: 3. This CDR3 spans 14 amino acids.

The chain uses TRBV27 and TRBJ1-6; TRBD1 is a possible D gene (6 bases). Per germline, CDR1 MNHEY and CDR2 SMNVEV (reference sequence). The CDR3 has 14 amino acids. Trimming removed 5 bases from V and 6 bases from J, with 11 bases in between. CDR3 nucleotide sequence: TGTGCCAGCAGTGAGGGGACACTTAATTCACCCCTCCACTTT. This translates into CASSEGTLNSPLHF.

The V call is TRBV11-2, the J call TRBJ2-5; D gene unclear. This CDR3 has 10 residues. Germline V CDR1 and CDR2: SGHAT, FQNNGV. V lost 5 bases and J 4 bases, leaving 2 bases between the germline ends. DNA for the CDR3: TGTGCCAGCAGCCGAGAGACCCAGTACTTC. Its protein product is CASSRETQYF.